These T cell receptor beta chains were read from a single sample in a study of regulatory T cells in long-lasting Graves disease. TCRdb itself ran the multiplex PCR reads through MiXCR, one entry per CDR3 protein. Found here are a few hundred thousand distinct CDR3 sequences, around 24% of them singletons; the top ten hold about a quarter. The sequences come from peripheral blood mononuclear cells (PBMCs), collected when the disease was refractory, from a patient treated with antithyroid drugs. The receptors were sampled from a female donor with Graves disease. The CDR3 runs from the conserved cysteine through the conserved F or W. A D gene is named only where the DNA matches it firmly. A clone size is listed for some rows: how often the clone was seen (once, few, many), or a class if it is expanded.

abundance	j_gene	v_gene	d_gene	CDR3aa	CDR3nt
.	TRBJ2-2	TRBV19	TRBD2	CASSKRAGGTNTGELFF	TGTGCCAGTAGTAAACGAGCGGGAGGAACTAACACCGGGGAGCTGTTTTTT
few	TRBJ1-2	TRBV5-1	.	CASSLGGRGMSNYGYTF	TGCGCCAGCAGCTTGGGAGGACGGGGTATGTCTAACTATGGCTACACCTTC
.	TRBJ2-5	TRBV7-9	TRBD2	CASSLVLDSGQETQYF	TGTGCCAGCAGCTTAGTCTTGGATAGCGGGCAAGAGACCCAGTACTTC
.	TRBJ1-4	TRBV30	TRBD1	CAWSGQGALEKLFF	TGTGCCTGGAGTGGACAGGGGGCTTTGGAAAAACTGTTTTTT
.	TRBJ2-7	TRBV7-2	.	CASSHPGHDYEQYF	TGTGCCAGCAGCCACCCGGGACACGACTACGAGCAGTACTTC
once	TRBJ2-7	TRBV4-1	TRBD2	CASSRAGGQTYEQYF	TGCGCCAGCAGCCGAGCGGGAGGACAAACCTACGAGCAGTACTTC
many	TRBJ2-4	TRBV20-1	TRBD2	CSARDGDGTRRDIQYF	TGCAGTGCTAGAGACGGAGATGGGACTAGAAGGGACATTCAGTACTTC
many	TRBJ1-5	TRBV2	TRBD1	CASSEGTGGSKPQHF	TGTGCCAGCAGTGAAGGGACAGGAGGCAGTAAGCCCCAGCATTTT
.	TRBJ2-1	TRBV28	.	CASIAPGAVNEQFF	TGTGCCAGCATTGCACCGGGGGCAGTTAATGAGCAGTTCTTC
.	TRBJ1-2	TRBV20-1	.	CSARDEEARYGYTF	TGCAGTGCTAGAGATGAAGAGGCCCGCTATGGCTACACCTTC
many	TRBJ1-2	TRBV19	.	CASSLGGAGYTF	TGTGCCAGTAGCCTGGGCGGGGCTGGCTACACCTTC
.	TRBJ2-1	TRBV11-2	TRBD2	CASSHRKTSGNEQFF	TGTGCCAGCAGCCACCGAAAGACTAGCGGCAATGAGCAGTTCTTC
many	TRBJ1-2	TRBV15	TRBD1	CATSRDPKSGGGYTF	TGTGCCACCAGCAGAGATCCGAAGTCAGGGGGCGGCTACACCTTC
many	TRBJ1-4	TRBV7-8	TRBD1	CASSYQGGKLFF	TGTGCCAGCAGCTATCAGGGGGGAAAACTGTTTTTT
.	TRBJ2-2	TRBV13	.	CASSLLETGLSGMETGELFF	TGTGCCAGCAGCTTGTTGGAGACAGGCCTGAGCGGGATGGAGACCGGGGAGCTGTTTTTT
many	TRBJ1-2	TRBV5-5	.	CASSPQGRGGYTF	TGTGCCAGCAGCCCTCAGGGACGAGGCGGCTACACCTTC
many	TRBJ1-4	TRBV30	.	CAWRGGGWEKLFF	TGTGCCTGGAGAGGGGGAGGATGGGAAAAACTGTTTTTT
many	TRBJ2-7	TRBV28	.	CASSSKPGDMGKGQYF	TGTGCCAGCAGTTCTAAGCCGGGTGATATGGGGAAGGGGCAGTACTTC
.	TRBJ2-7	TRBV20-1	.	CSARDGRGYEQYF	TGCAGTGCTAGAGACGGAAGGGGGTACGAGCAGTACTTC
.	TRBJ1-5	TRBV7-2	.	CASSLAAASNQPQHF	TGTGCCAGCAGCTTAGCGGCAGCCAGCAATCAGCCCCAGCATTTT
.	TRBJ2-3	TRBV15	.	CATSRGGDADTQYF	TGTGCCACCAGCAGAGGGGGGGACGCAGATACGCAGTATTTT
once	TRBJ2-2	TRBV19	.	CAGSIDWRGFGTGELFF	TGTGCCGGTAGTATAGATTGGAGAGGATTTGGAACCGGGGAGCTGTTTTTT